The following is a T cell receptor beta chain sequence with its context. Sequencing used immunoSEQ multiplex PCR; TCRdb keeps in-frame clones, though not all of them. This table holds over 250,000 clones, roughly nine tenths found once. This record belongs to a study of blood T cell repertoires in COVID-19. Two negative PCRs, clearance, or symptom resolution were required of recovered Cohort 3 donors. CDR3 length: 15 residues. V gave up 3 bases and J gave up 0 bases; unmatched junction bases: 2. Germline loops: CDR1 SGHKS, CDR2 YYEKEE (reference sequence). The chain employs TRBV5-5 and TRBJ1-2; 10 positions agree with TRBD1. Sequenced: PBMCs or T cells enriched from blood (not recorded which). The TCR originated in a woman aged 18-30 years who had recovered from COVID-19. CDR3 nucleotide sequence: TGTGCCAGCAGCTCGGGGACAGGGGCTAACTATGGCTACACCTTC. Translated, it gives CASSSGTGANYGYTF.